A single sample is the source of the 30 T cell receptor beta chains below, sequenced in a study of beta chain features in type 1 diabetes. Expressed TCRB transcripts were sequenced because the entire RNA isolate underwent reverse transcription. The data were produced by immunoSEQ multiplex PCR, yet TCRdb's version contains in-frame clones alone and is incomplete. The profile shows about 930,000 clones, roughly 15% of them singletons. Sample: naive CD4+ T cells from blood. The receptor source for this set is a young woman in good health.

In its sample, this clone was seen once. The rearrangement uses TRBV6-6 and TRBJ2-5; D possibly corresponds to TRBD2 (6 bases). The CDR3 spans 16 residues. CDR1 is MNHNY, CDR2 SVGAGI, per germline (reference sequence). With 5 bases removed from V and 0 bases from J, the gap between germline ends came to 16 bases. The DNA for the CDR3 is TGTGCCAGCAGTGGCTGGGCAGCGGGTCACCAAGAGACCCAGTACTTC. Translation gives CASSGWAAGHQETQYF.

The table lists this clone with a few counts. The chain has TRBV28 and TRBJ2-6, with 7 positions matching TRBD1. CDR3 size: 16 residues. V dropped 5 bases and J dropped 0; count of bases not matched to a gene: 4. Germline CDR1 and CDR2: MDHEN and SYDVKM. The CDR3 spells CASSLSGGSGANVLTF. Written as DNA, the CDR3 is TGTGCCAGCAGTCTGTCAGGGGGCTCTGGGGCCAACGTCCTGACTTTC.

This chain uses TRBV14 with TRBJ2-5; no clear D. The CDR3 runs 12 residues. CDR1 is SGHDN, CDR2 FVKESK, per germline. V shed 4 bases and J shed 3 bases, with 6 bases lying between them. CDR3 residues: CASSRKEETQYF. In DNA, the CDR3 is TGTGCCAGCAGCCGCAAAGAAGAGACCCAGTACTTC. Complete variable domain (other parts from reference TRBV14 and TRBJ2-5): EAGVTQFPSHSVIEKGQTVTLRCDPISGHDNLYWYRRVMGKEIKFLLHFVKESKQDESGMPNNRFLAERTGGTYSTLKVQPAELEDSGVYFCASSRKEETQYFGPGTRLLVL.

V gene TRBV6-1 combines with J gene TRBJ2-7; 11 bases fit TRBD2. Germline V gene data show CDR1 as MNHNS and CDR2 as SASEGT. J lost 0 bases, V lost 7 bases, and 5 bases had no gene match. The CDR3 has 15 residues. The CDR3 sequence is CASITGTSGSYEQYF. CDR3 sequence (DNA): TGTGCCAGCATCACCGGGACTAGCGGCTCCTACGAGCAGTACTTC.

This clone has just a few counts. The chain couples TRBV28 to TRBJ2-2; D not resolved. Deletions cut 6 bases from V and 4 bases from J, with 12 bases between. Germline CDR1 and CDR2: MDHEN and SYDVKM. The CDR3 runs 14 residues. The CDR3 sequence: CASSPLAGTGELFF. CDR3 DNA sequence: TGTGCCAGCAGCCCCCTTGCCGGCACCGGGGAGCTGTTTTTT.

The V gene is TRBV6-5, the J gene TRBJ2-1; D may correspond to TRBD1 or TRBD2 (5 bases each). The V gene lost 2 bases and the J gene lost 8 bases, with 13 bases spanning the gap. This CDR3 comprises 14 residues. Germline lookup yields CDR1 MNHEY and CDR2 SVGAGI. CDR3 sequence reads: CASSYRWDADEQFF. In DNA, the CDR3 is TGTGCCAGCAGTTACAGGTGGGACGCGGATGAGCAGTTCTTC.

This clone was seen a few times. J is TRBJ1-3 and V is TRBV4-2, with 7 bases matching TRBD1. V lost 2 bases to trimming and J lost 0 bases; unmatched junction nucleotides: 4. This CDR3 spans 16 amino acids. In germline, CDR1 is LGHNA, CDR2 YNFKEQ. The CDR3: CASSQQQGSSGNTIYF. In DNA, the CDR3 is TGTGCCAGCAGCCAACAACAGGGGAGCTCTGGAAACACCATATATTTT.

This clone appeared a few times. This sequence joins TRBV5-4 and TRBJ2-7, with a possible D match to TRBD2 (5 bases). The V gene's germline CDR1 is SGHNT and CDR2 YYREEE (reference sequence). The V end lost 4 bases, the J end lost 4 bases, and 24 bases lay between the germline ends. CDR3 length: 17 amino acids. The CDR3 bases are TGTGCCAGCAGCCGAACGAGCAGCCCCGACGGGGTTTACGAGCAGTACTTC. As protein: CASSRTSSPDGVYEQYF. The full variable domain, rest sourced from reference TRBV5-4 and TRBJ2-7, is ETGVTQSPTHLIKTRGQQVTLRCSSQSGHNTVSWYQQALGQGPQFIFQYYREEENGRGNFPPRFSGLQFPNYSSELNVNALELDDSALYLCASSRTSSPDGVYEQYFGPGTRLTVT.

The chain is built from TRBV15 and TRBJ1-5; D uncertain. Deletions cut 1 base from V and 6 bases from J, with 13 bases between. The CDR3 sequence is 15 residues long. CDR1 and CDR2 (germline): LNHNV, YYDKDF (reference sequence). CDR3 nucleotides: TGTGCCACCAGCAGAGGGCAGGTTGCGCGTCAGCCCCAGCATTTT. Residues: CATSRGQVARQPQHF.

This clone was picked up a small number of times. This rearrangement joins TRBV25-1 to TRBJ2-1; possible D gene TRBD1, 7 bases. Looked up from germline, CDR1 is MGHDK and CDR2 is SYGVNS. The CDR3 sequence is 16 residues long. Deletions cut 5 bases from V and 3 bases from J, with 17 bases between. The CDR3 spells CASSPQGTAGYNEQFF. CDR3 coding DNA: TGTGCCAGCAGTCCCCAAGGGACAGCGGGCTACAATGAGCAGTTCTTC.

The chain carries TRBV7-9 and TRBJ2-3, with TRBD2 identical over 12 bases. Unmatched junction bases numbered 3, after V lost 5 bases and J lost 3 bases. This CDR3 region has 15 residues. Looked up from germline, CDR1 is SEHNR and CDR2 is FQNEAQ (reference sequence). The CDR3 DNA reads TGTGCCAGCAGCGAGACTAGCGGGAGTACAGATACGCAGTATTTT. Translation gives CASSETSGSTDTQYF. Combining the CDR3 with reference TRBV7-9 and TRBJ2-3 gives the whole variable domain DTGVSQNPRHKITKRGQNVTFRCDPISEHNRLYWYRQTLGQGPEFLTYFQNEAQLEKSRLLSDRFSAERPKGSFSTLEIQRTEQGDSAMYLCASSETSGSTDTQYFGPGTRLTVL.

CDR3 amino acids: CASRGAGTDTDTQYF. In DNA form, the CDR3 reads TGTGCCAGCAGGGGGGCCGGGACAGACACAGATACGCAGTATTTT. This rearrangement joins TRBV28 to TRBJ2-3, with 7 bases aligning to TRBD1. The CDR3 is 15 amino acids. Germline V CDR1 and CDR2: MDHEN, SYDVKM. J gave up 2 bases and V 6 bases, and 8 bases lay outside the gene matches.

J is TRBJ2-7 and V is TRBV6-5; perhaps TRBD1 as D (6 bases). The CDR3 covers 12 residues. Germline V gene lookup returns CDR1 MNHEY and CDR2 SVGAGI. Trimming stripped 8 bases from V and 3 bases from J, with 11 bases between. The CDR3 loop reads CASWTAVYEQYF. CDR3 coding DNA: TGTGCCAGCTGGACAGCTGTCTACGAGCAGTACTTC.

V gene TRBV4-1 combines with J gene TRBJ1-5; D remains ambiguous. The V end lost 0 bases, the J end lost 5 bases, and 5 bases lay between the germline ends. Per the germline V gene, CDR1 is MGHRA and CDR2 is YSYEKL. This CDR3 spans 13 amino acids. The CDR3 bases are TGCGCCAGCAGCCAAGATCAGGATCAGCCCCAGCATTTT. Its translation is CASSQDQDQPQHF.

The V and J genes are TRBV5-6 and TRBJ1-5; possible D gene TRBD1, 6 bases. Germline V gene sequence: CDR1 SGHDT, CDR2 YYEEEE. This CDR3 has 17 amino acids. Between the trimmed V and J ends, which lost 4 bases and 3 bases, there was a span of 20 bases. CDR3: CASSIKGPGDVNQPQHF. As DNA, the CDR3 is TGTGCCAGCAGCATAAAAGGCCCAGGGGACGTCAATCAGCCCCAGCATTTT.

This clone was seen a handful of times. The J gene is TRBJ2-7, the V gene TRBV7-2; D uncertain. Germline V gene data show CDR1 as SGHTA and CDR2 as FQGNSA. The CDR3 sequence is 13 residues long. Trimming stripped 4 bases from V and 2 bases from J, with 9 bases between. The CDR3 bases are TGTGCCAGCAGCTCATTCTCGACCTACGAGCAGTACTTC. It encodes CASSSFSTYEQYF.

V gene TRBV28 combines with J gene TRBJ1-1, with 7 bases identical to TRBD1. The V segment lost 5 bases and the J segment 2 bases; nucleotides outside the gene matches: 5. The germline V gene encodes CDR1 MDHEN and CDR2 SYDVKM. The CDR3 extends over 14 amino acids. CDR3 protein: CASSKGTANTEAFF. CDR3 sequence (DNA): TGTGCCAGCAGTAAAGGGACAGCAAACACTGAAGCTTTCTTT.

This clone has more than one count but fewer than ten. The chain links TRBV19 to TRBJ1-2; TRBD1 matches 8 bases. The CDR3 consists of 13 residues. Germline V gives CDR1 LNHDA, CDR2 SQIVND (reference sequence). V lost 6 bases and J lost 4; bases outside the gene matches: 4. CDR3 in DNA: TGTGCCAGTAGCTACGGGACAGGCTATGGCTACACCTTC. Protein sequence: CASSYGTGYGYTF.

This clone was counted between two and nine times. J is TRBJ2-4 and V is TRBV27; D might be TRBD1 (6 bases). The CDR3 covers 13 residues. Germline CDR1 reads MNHEY; CDR2 reads SMNVEV (reference sequence). V gave up 6 bases and J gave up 6 bases, with 12 bases separating them. This CDR3 is CASRGAEANIQYF. The CDR3 DNA reads TGTGCCAGCAGGGGGGCCGAGGCAAACATTCAGTACTTC.

This clone was seen only a few times. The rearrangement links TRBV6-5 to TRBJ2-7, with D unresolved. Germline CDR1 reads MNHEY; CDR2 reads SVGAGI. V was shortened by 4 bases and J by 7 bases, with 14 bases between the two germline ends. The CDR3 runs to 13 residues. CDR3 coding DNA: TGTGCCAGCAGTTCCCTTTTTGGTGGAGAGCAGTACTTC. It translates to CASSSLFGGEQYF.

This clone turned up a few times. The CDR3 here is CASREKIYQGTGELFF. In DNA form, the CDR3 reads TGTGCCAGCAGAGAAAAAATTTACCAGGGAACCGGGGAGCTGTTTTTT. The chain employs TRBV6-1 and TRBJ2-2, with a possible D match to TRBD1 (5 bases). V was trimmed by 6 bases and J by 5 bases, leaving 19 bases between them. The germline V gene has CDR1 MNHNS and CDR2 SASEGT. The CDR3 is 16 residues long.

There are a few counts of this clone. Other DNA sequences in this specimen translate into the identical CDR3. The chain employs TRBV5-6 and TRBJ2-3; D gene unclear. The CDR3 is 11 residues long. V dropped 0 bases and J dropped 4 bases, with 0 bases sitting between them. Germline CDR1 and CDR2: SGHDT and YYEEEE. The CDR3 reads CASSLADTQYF. The CDR3 DNA is TGTGCCAGCAGCTTGGCAGATACGCAGTATTTT.

The V and J genes are TRBV9 and TRBJ2-3; 9 nucleotides line up with TRBD2. Trimming cost V 4 bases and J 4 bases; bases outside gene matches: 10. Germline V gene lookup returns CDR1 SGDLS and CDR2 YYNGEE. This CDR3 contains 16 residues. CDR3 DNA: TGTGCCAGCAGCCCTGGACTAGCGTCAGGCGCAGATACGCAGTATTTT. Protein: CASSPGLASGADTQYF.

There are a few counts of this clone. The chain recombines TRBV4-1 with TRBJ1-4; 7 positions agree with TRBD1. From germline, CDR1 is MGHRA and CDR2 YSYEKL. The J segment lost 10 bases and the V segment lost 3 bases, leaving 11 bases of the junction unmatched. The CDR3 is made up of 15 amino acids. CDR3 bases: TGCGCCAGCAGCCACTCTGGGACAGCAAGGGGAAAACTGTTTTTT. This translates into CASSHSGTARGKLFF.

This clone showed up just a few times. The chain recombines TRBV5-4 with TRBJ2-1, with D hard to call. The CDR3 is 14 residues long. CDR1 and CDR2 from the germline V gene are SGHNT and YYREEE (reference sequence). V gave up 0 bases and J gave up 3 bases, with 7 bases separating them. Here the CDR3 reads CASSLEGGYNEQFF. As DNA, the CDR3 is TGTGCCAGCAGCTTGGAGGGCGGCTACAATGAGCAGTTCTTC.

A remark on this clone: Other DNA sequences in the same sample also yield this CDR3. This rearrangement joins TRBV28 to TRBJ2-3; 8 bases are shared with TRBD2. There are 16 residues in the CDR3. The germline CDR1 and CDR2 sequences are MDHEN and SYDVKM. Trimming took 6 bases from V and 11 from J; bases not matched to a gene: 19. The CDR3 DNA sequence: TGTGCCAGCAGCACCGTGGCGGGAGGTCCGGGAGTAAGGCAGTATTTT. This encodes CASSTVAGGPGVRQYF.

V and J are TRBV5-1 and TRBJ2-5; TRBD1 matches 11 bases. This CDR3 comprises 17 residues. Looked up from germline, CDR1 is SGHRS and CDR2 is YFSETQ. V was clipped by 2 bases and J by 4 bases; unmatched bases: 10. The DNA of the CDR3 is TGCGCCAGCAGCTTCGGCCCGGGACAGGGGGTCACAGAGACCCAGTACTTC. Translated, it gives CASSFGPGQGVTETQYF.

There are a few counts of this clone. The chain joins TRBV11-1 to TRBJ1-1; D remains unclear. CDR3 length: 13 residues. CDR1 SGHAT and CDR2 FQDESV come from the germline V gene (reference sequence). V dropped 2 bases and J dropped 3 bases, with 7 bases sitting between them. CDR3 nucleotide sequence: TGTGCCAGCAGCTTAACCTCGTACACTGAAGCTTTCTTT. Its protein product is CASSLTSYTEAFF.

The chain uses TRBV5-1 and TRBJ1-2, with 7 bases identical to TRBD1. The V gene's germline CDR1 is SGHRS and CDR2 YFSETQ. The CDR3 contains 15 residues. V lost 2 bases, J lost 4 bases, and 8 bases stayed unmatched. In nucleotides, the CDR3 is TGCGCCAGCAGCTTTCACCGGGACAGAAGCTATGGCTACACCTTC. Translated, it gives CASSFHRDRSYGYTF.

The rearrangement links TRBV28 to TRBJ2-3; D could derive from TRBD1 or TRBD2 (5 bases each). From germline, CDR1 is MDHEN and CDR2 SYDVKM. The CDR3 totals 15 residues. Trimming shortened V by 3 bases and J by 0 bases, and 10 bases separated the two germline ends. The CDR3 bases are TGTGCCAGCAGTTTTGACAGCGGCAGCACAGATACGCAGTATTTT. The encoded protein is CASSFDSGSTDTQYF.